This is a list of T cell receptor beta chains from one sample in a study of graft-versus-host responses after intestinal transplantation. Sequencing was performed with immunoSEQ multiplex PCR; in TCRdb, only in-frame clones are kept and a portion is missing. Among 100,000 to 120,000 clones, 93% were seen once, and the ten largest hold roughly 0.5%. No antigens are known for them. The sequencing used unstimulated CD8+ T cells sorted from spleen or lymph node cells, collected before intestinal transplant. The origin of the receptors is a human donor who received an intestinal transplant. Both conserved end residues are trimmed from each CDR3. Not all rows give a size; the values are once, few, many and, for expanded clones, a class.

clone_size	v_call	j_call	cdr3_aa
NA	TRBV28	TRBJ2-7	ASSPRWGDEQY
NA	TRBV6-1	TRBJ1-4	ASSDLGLNEKLF
NA	TRBV19	TRBJ1-1	ASSPLQGAVTEAF
NA	TRBV27	TRBJ1-2	ASSPSWDRGKFGGYT
NA	TRBV5-1	TRBJ1-2	ASSLAGGRAQYT
NA	TRBV5-1	TRBJ2-1	ASSLYSAGGTLNNEQF
NA	TRBV14	TRBJ2-5	ASSQETSGEETQY
NA	TRBV27	TRBJ1-5	ASSFEGPGGQPQH
NA	TRBV9	TRBJ2-3	ASSVASGGGTDTQY
NA	TRBV27	TRBJ2-5	ASSFQGVETQY
once	TRBV7-9	TRBJ2-7	ASSTNPYEQY
few	TRBV7-6	TRBJ2-7	ASSSDTRTYEQY
once	TRBV2	TRBJ1-4	ASRANRGLGEKLF
NA	TRBV6-1	TRBJ1-5	ASSGWQLSNQPQH
NA	TRBV11-2	TRBJ1-2	ASSLAGFYGYT
NA	TRBV15	TRBJ2-7	ATSRVASSYEQY
NA	TRBV9	TRBJ2-3	ASSPVRSTDTQY
NA	TRBV6-5	TRBJ1-5	ATLDGRAQH
NA	TRBV6-1	TRBJ1-1	ASSERQGGGTEAF
NA	TRBV7-3	TRBJ2-1	ASSPRAGTYNEQF
NA	TRBV19	TRBJ1-1	ASRTRDGGTEAF
NA	TRBV19	TRBJ2-7	ASSTGSSYEQY
NA	TRBV10-1	TRBJ1-1	ASSDSGANTEAF
NA	TRBV7-9	TRBJ2-2	ASSSHISGANTGELF
NA	TRBV6-1	TRBJ1-5	ASAAGTDNFLGQH
NA	TRBV5-1	TRBJ2-7	ASSSRDAFLEQY
NA	TRBV7-8	TRBJ2-7	ASSPDSRLTYEQY
NA	TRBV4-2	TRBJ2-5	ASSQVGRGQQETQY
once	TRBV15	TRBJ2-1	ATDSYNEQF